The 20 T cell receptor beta chains listed next were all sequenced from one sample in a study of human CD4 T cells and Enterobacteriaceae. All CD4+ cells other than CD45RA+CCR7+CD95- naive cells were sorted as memory, over 95% pure. TCRdb keeps only in-frame clones here, not all; method: immunoSEQ multiplex PCR. Counted here are tens of thousands of clones, approximately 82% occurring once; the ten biggest clones make up approximately 1.7%. Sequenced sample: memory CD4+ T cells from blood. The receptors come from a human donor in good health.

The chain has TRBV7-2 and TRBJ1-5, with 8 bases fitting TRBD1. Germline V gene data show CDR1 as SGHTA and CDR2 as FQGNSA. The CDR3 spans 15 residues. V lost 1 base and J lost 7; bases outside the gene matches: 6. The CDR3 sequence is CASSLERGTGQPQHF. For the CDR3, the DNA is TGTGCCAGCAGCTTAGAAAGGGGGACAGGCCAGCCCCAGCATTTT.

The J gene is TRBJ2-3, the V gene TRBV5-1; D is perhaps TRBD2 (6 bases). Trimming stripped 4 bases from V and 2 bases from J, with 17 bases between. The CDR3 length is 16 residues. Germline CDR1 reads SGHRS; CDR2 reads YFSETQ. CDR3 DNA sequence: TGCGCCAGCAGCCCGGGACTCCAAATCACCACAGATACGCAGTATTTT. Translating gives CASSPGLQITTDTQYF.

The chain couples TRBV7-2 to TRBJ1-1, with 11 bases matching TRBD1. Germline V gene lookup returns CDR1 SGHTA and CDR2 FQGNSA. V was clipped by 6 bases and J by 6 bases; unmatched bases: 6. This CDR3 is built from 14 residues. The CDR3 DNA follows: TGTGCCAGCAGTCTTTGGGGACAGGGGGCTGAAGCTTTCTTT. This gives the protein CASSLWGQGAEAFF.

The J gene is TRBJ2-7, the V gene TRBV4-1; TRBD2 aligns across 10 bases. Unmatched junction bases numbered 14, after V lost 4 bases and J lost 2 bases. Germline V gene data show CDR1 as MGHRA and CDR2 as YSYEKL. There are 18 residues in the CDR3. This CDR3 reads CASSRENLGTSDTYEQYF. The CDR3 DNA sequence: TGCGCCAGCAGCCGAGAGAATCTTGGGACTAGCGATACCTACGAGCAGTACTTC.

Turning to this clone: Other DNA sequences from this sample encode an identical CDR3 as well. This sequence joins TRBV11-3 and TRBJ2-5; 16 bases match TRBD2. V lost 5 bases and J lost 5; bases outside the gene matches: 2. Germline V gives CDR1 SGHNT, CDR2 YENEEA. CDR3 size: 15 residues. In nucleotides, the CDR3 is TGTGCCAGCAGCCCGGGACTAGCGGGGGGGGAGACCCAGTACTTC. Its protein product is CASSPGLAGGETQYF.

The chain combines TRBV5-5 with TRBJ1-1; 10 bases match TRBD1. CDR3 length: 15 amino acids. Per germline, CDR1 SGHKS and CDR2 YYEKEE (reference sequence). V lost 3 bases to trimming and J lost 5 bases; unmatched junction nucleotides: 7. This chain's CDR3 is CASSWAGTGDTEAFF. Written as DNA, the CDR3 is TGTGCCAGCAGCTGGGCGGGGACAGGGGATACTGAAGCTTTCTTT.

The sample holds one count of this clone. V usage is TRBV10-3 and J usage is TRBJ1-2; D call uncertain. This CDR3 is built from 12 residues. Between the trimmed V and J ends, which lost 4 bases and 4 bases, there was a span of 7 bases. Germline assignment: CDR1 ENHRY and CDR2 SYGVKD. The CDR3 sequence is CAISATSYGYTF. The CDR3 bases are TGTGCCATCAGTGCGACAAGCTATGGCTACACCTTC.

The J gene is TRBJ2-3, the V gene TRBV10-3; 14 positions match TRBD2. Germline assignment: CDR1 ENHRY and CDR2 SYGVKD. The CDR3 has 16 amino acids. The V gene end was trimmed by 10 bases and the J gene end by 1 base; junction bases not matched to a gene: 7. CDR3 loop: CATSGTSGRGTDTQYF. DNA for the CDR3: TGTGCCACCTCCGGGACTAGCGGGAGAGGCACAGATACGCAGTATTTT.

V and J are TRBV6-5 and TRBJ1-3, with TRBD1 as a possible D gene (6 bases). This CDR3 comprises 15 residues. V was trimmed by 6 bases and J by 0 bases, leaving 12 bases between them. Germline CDR1 and CDR2: MNHEY and SVGAGI. CDR3 in amino acids: CASRQLDSSGNTIYF. The CDR3 bases are TGTGCCAGCAGACAGTTGGACAGCTCTGGAAACACCATATATTTT.

V usage is TRBV5-1 and J usage is TRBJ2-7, with TRBD2 identical over 8 bases. V was clipped by 2 bases and J by 5 bases; unmatched bases: 12. Germline V gives CDR1 SGHRS, CDR2 YFSETQ. There are 16 residues in the CDR3. The CDR3 DNA reads as TGCGCCAGCAGCTTTGGACTAAGCGGGAGTATCGACGAGCAGTACTTC. Protein sequence: CASSFGLSGSIDEQYF.

The gene calls are TRBV2 and TRBJ2-7, with 10 bases that match TRBD2. The ends lost 7 bases at V and 4 bases at J; junction bases unmatched: 1. The length of the CDR3 is 12 residues. Germline CDR1 is SNHLY and CDR2 is FYNNEI. The CDR3 sequence is CASKLAGYEQYF. The CDR3 nucleotides are TGTGCCAGCAAACTAGCGGGGTACGAGCAGTACTTC.

V usage is TRBV5-6 and J usage is TRBJ1-2; 10 bases map to TRBD1. The trim removed 1 base at V and 8 bases at J, leaving 11 bases unmatched. This CDR3 contains 16 residues. Germline V gene lookup returns CDR1 SGHDT and CDR2 YYEEEE. CDR3 in amino acids: CASSLIQDRGPWGYTF. CDR3 sequence (DNA): TGTGCCAGCAGCTTGATTCAAGACAGGGGGCCTTGGGGCTACACCTTC.

In its sample, this clone was seen a few times. This chain uses TRBV28 with TRBJ1-1, with D hard to call. The CDR3 consists of 14 residues. Per the germline V gene, CDR1 is MDHEN and CDR2 is SYDVKM. The V end lost 2 bases, the J end lost 3 bases, and 10 bases lay between the germline ends. CDR3 region: CASSLMESYTEAFF. DNA of the CDR3: TGTGCCAGCAGTTTAATGGAGAGTTACACTGAAGCTTTCTTT.

The chain combines TRBV14 with TRBJ2-7; D assignment may be TRBD1 or TRBD2 (6 bases each). Germline-derived CDR1 and CDR2 are SGHDN and FVKESK. V lost 0 bases to trimming and J lost 5 bases, with 20 bases between them. There are 17 residues in the CDR3. The CDR3 is CASSQELPGASGDEQYF. CDR3 in DNA: TGTGCCAGCAGCCAAGAATTACCGGGGGCTTCTGGGGACGAGCAGTACTTC. The full variable domain, with the rest looked up from reference TRBV14 and TRBJ2-7, is EAGVTQFPSHSVIEKGQTVTLRCDPISGHDNLYWYRRVMGKEIKFLLHFVKESKQDESGMPNNRFLAERTGGTYSTLKVQPAELEDSGVYFCASSQELPGASGDEQYFGPGTRLTVT.

The chain has TRBV6-6 and TRBJ2-7, with D perhaps TRBD2 (6 bases). CDR1 is MNHNY and CDR2 is SVGAGI in the germline V gene (reference sequence). The germline V and J ends were trimmed by 4 bases and 2 bases, with 9 bases remaining between them. The CDR3 is 13 amino acids. This CDR3 reads CASSSGETYEQYF. CDR3 DNA sequence: TGTGCCAGCAGTTCGGGGGAGACCTACGAGCAGTACTTC.

The rearrangement uses TRBV18 and TRBJ1-1; the match to TRBD1 covers 7 bases. CDR3 length: 12 residues. Germline V gene lookup returns CDR1 KGHSH and CDR2 LQKENI. The junction had 1 base not matched to a gene; V was cut back by 5 bases and J by 4 bases. CDR3 sequence: CASSSGGTEAFF. The CDR3, as DNA: TGTGCCAGCTCATCAGGGGGCACTGAAGCTTTCTTT.

CDR3 sequence (DNA): TGTGCCAGCAGCTTACAGGGGCAGGCCGGGGAGCTGTTTTTT. This codes for CASSLQGQAGELFF. This rearrangement joins TRBV7-9 to TRBJ2-2; weak D call: TRBD1 (6 bases). V lost 2 bases to trimming and J lost 6 bases, with 10 bases between them. CDR3 length: 14 amino acids. The germline CDR1 and CDR2 sequences are SEHNR and FQNEAQ (reference sequence).

The chain couples TRBV30 to TRBJ2-2; possibly TRBD2 for D (6 bases). Between the trimmed V and J ends, which lost 2 bases and 6 bases, there was a span of 16 bases. Germline V gene sequence: CDR1 GTSNPN, CDR2 SVGIG (reference sequence). This CDR3 contains 15 residues. CDR3: CAWSSGLLFAGELFF. CDR3 coding DNA: TGTGCCTGGAGTTCGGGACTCCTATTCGCCGGGGAGCTGTTTTTT.

This clone has more than one count but fewer than ten. This chain links TRBV30 with TRBJ1-1; tentative D call: TRBD1 (5 bases). The V and J ends lost 3 bases and 0 bases respectively, with 14 bases between them. There are 15 residues in the CDR3. Germline CDR1 reads GTSNPN; CDR2 reads SVGIG (reference sequence). The CDR3 coding sequence is TGTGCCTGGAGAGGGCTGGGGGATATGAACACTGAAGCTTTCTTT. Protein sequence: CAWRGLGDMNTEAFF.

Only one count was recorded for this clone. This sequence joins TRBV10-2 and TRBJ2-7, with D possibly being TRBD1 or TRBD2 (5 bases each). From germline, CDR1 is WSHSY and CDR2 SAAADI. The CDR3 runs 14 residues. The V gene lost 0 bases and the J gene lost 6 bases, with 12 bases spanning the gap. The CDR3 loop is CASSESRDLFEQYF. The CDR3 bases are TGCGCCAGCAGTGAGTCACGGGACCTATTCGAGCAGTACTTC.